Listed below are T cell receptor beta chains from one sample, sequenced in a study of blood T cell repertoires in COVID-19. Generated by immunoSEQ multiplex PCR, the TCRdb table keeps only in-frame clones and is missing some. The sample holds approximately 130,000 clones; roughly three quarters are singletons and the top ten take around 20%. The sequenced sample was peripheral blood. The receptors here all came from a man older than 75 with acute or convalescent COVID-19. CDR3s leave out the opening cysteine and the closing phenylalanine or tryptophan. Clone sizes are given selectively: once, few, many, or a class where the clone is expanded.

j_call: TRBJ1-2
v_call: TRBV7-8
cdr3_length: 13
clone_size: -
cdr3_aa: ASSLARQGIYGYT

j_call: TRBJ1-3
v_call: TRBV16
cdr3_length: 14
clone_size: many
cdr3_aa: ASSQSTPGSGNTIY

j_call: TRBJ1-3
v_call: TRBV6-5
cdr3_length: 14
clone_size: -
cdr3_aa: ASSYSDSHSGNTIY

j_call: TRBJ1-6
v_call: TRBV4-2
cdr3_length: 15
clone_size: few
cdr3_aa: ASSQEGRRQAGSPLH

j_call: TRBJ1-1
v_call: TRBV3-1/TRBV3-2
cdr3_length: 12
clone_size: few
cdr3_aa: ASSQDGDRKQAF

j_call: TRBJ2-5
v_call: TRBV4-1
cdr3_length: 16
clone_size: -
cdr3_aa: ASSQDHRTLPYQETQY

j_call: TRBJ1-4
v_call: TRBV28
cdr3_length: 13
clone_size: few
cdr3_aa: ASSPPTGTNEKLF

j_call: TRBJ2-5
v_call: TRBV21-1
cdr3_length: 13
clone_size: -
cdr3_aa: ASSKGTMRWETQY

j_call: TRBJ2-3
v_call: TRBV9
cdr3_length: 12
clone_size: -
cdr3_aa: ASSGQGTPDTQY

j_call: TRBJ2-4
v_call: TRBV14
cdr3_length: 14
clone_size: -
cdr3_aa: ASSHGSGVAKNIQY

j_call: TRBJ1-2
v_call: TRBV6-1
cdr3_length: 11
clone_size: -
cdr3_aa: ASSEVRGAGYT

j_call: TRBJ1-1
v_call: TRBV29-1
cdr3_length: 9
clone_size: -
cdr3_aa: SVSGSTEAF

j_call: TRBJ2-7
v_call: TRBV11-1
cdr3_length: 13
clone_size: -
cdr3_aa: ASSLADAGRYEQY

j_call: TRBJ1-1
v_call: TRBV7-2
cdr3_length: 12
clone_size: -
cdr3_aa: ASSLGQGNTEAF

j_call: TRBJ1-2
v_call: TRBV14
cdr3_length: 11
clone_size: -
cdr3_aa: ASSHGQTYGYT

j_call: TRBJ1-2
v_call: TRBV5-6
cdr3_length: 12
clone_size: -
cdr3_aa: ASSLDRVAYGYT

j_call: TRBJ2-6
v_call: TRBV7-2
cdr3_length: 14
clone_size: -
cdr3_aa: ASRLNIVSGANVLT